This is a list of T cell receptor beta chains from one sample in a study of spatial heterogeneity in lung cancer. TCRdb fed the 5' RACE reads into MiXCR, producing one record per CDR3 protein. The sample carries roughly 30,000 distinct CDR3 sequences, under 11% recorded once. The sample consisted of PBMCs, taken at follow-up. These receptors were collected from a female donor with early-stage non-small cell lung cancer. The CDR3 runs from the conserved cysteine through the conserved F or W. D genes are given only for firm matches. Only some rows state a clone size, as once, few, many or a class for expanded clones.

>TRBV9|TRBJ2-3|TRBD1|few
TGTGCCAGCAGCGCCACAGGGGATTTGGATTCTACGCAGTATTTT
CASSATGDLDSTQYF
>TRBV11-2|TRBJ2-3|NA|many
TGTGCCAGCAGCTTCCTGAGTCCAGATACGCAGTATTTT
CASSFLSPDTQYF
>TRBV20-1|TRBJ2-1|NA|many
TGCAGTGCTAGAGATCTGGCAGGGAAACTCTCCAATGAGCAGTTCTTC
CSARDLAGKLSNEQFF
>TRBV11-2|TRBJ2-4|NA|many
TGTGCCAGCAGCTTAGATCCAGGGGCTAACGCCAACATTCAGTACTTC
CASSLDPGANANIQYF
>TRBV7-9|TRBJ2-1|TRBD1|many
TGTGCCAGCAGCTCGGGACAGGGGTCCTACAATGAGCAGTTCTTC
CASSSGQGSYNEQFF
>TRBV4-3|TRBJ2-2|NA|many
TGCGCCAGCAGCCTCGACCCGGGCGGGGAGCTGTTTTTT
CASSLDPGGELFF
>TRBV20-1|TRBJ2-3|NA|many
TGCAGTGCTCCATTCACAGATACGCAGTATTTT
CSAPFTDTQYF
>TRBV9|TRBJ2-3|NA|NA
TGTGCCAGCAATCGGGACCTGGGCACAGATACGCAGTATTTT
CASNRDLGTDTQYF
>TRBV7-2|TRBJ1-5|NA|few
TGTGCCAGCAGCTTACAGGGCCATCAGCCCCAGCATTTT
CASSLQGHQPQHF
>TRBV2|TRBJ2-3|TRBD2|few
TGTGCCAGCGGGGCGGGGGGCACAGATACGCAGTATTTT
CASGAGGTDTQYF
>TRBV4-3|TRBJ2-7|NA|many
TGCGCCAGCACTCTGTCCACAGCCGCCTACGAGCAGTACTTC
CASTLSTAAYEQYF
>TRBV13|TRBJ2-7|TRBD1|NA
TGTGCCAGCAGCCAACAGGGGGCCTACGAGCAGTACTTC
CASSQQGAYEQYF
>TRBV5-1|TRBJ2-2|NA|many
TGCGCCAGCAGCTTGGAAGCGTCTGGGGAGCTGTTTTTT
CASSLEASGELFF
>TRBV5-1|TRBJ2-7|NA|medium-sized
TGCGCCAGCAGCTTTGGTCAGGTAGCCTACGAGCAGTACTTC
CASSFGQVAYEQYF
>TRBV29-1|TRBJ1-1|TRBD1|many
TGCAGCGTTGTCCGGGACAGGAGCACTGAAGCTTTCTTT
CSVVRDRSTEAFF
>TRBV9|TRBJ2-5|TRBD2|few
TGTGCCAGCAGCCCGACTAGCGGGGAAGAGACCCAGTACTTC
CASSPTSGEETQYF
>TRBV5-4|TRBJ2-2|NA|NA
TGTGCCAGCAGCTTGGGAACAGTTAACACCGGGGAGCTGTTTTTT
CASSLGTVNTGELFF
>TRBV2|TRBJ2-3|TRBD2|many
TGTGCCAGCAGTCGAGCTAGCGGGGGCGGTACGCAGTATTTT
CASSRASGGGTQYF
>TRBV7-2|TRBJ2-1|TRBD2|many
TGTGCCAGCAGCTTGAGGTCCGGGACTAGCGGCTACAATGAGCAGTTCTTC
CASSLRSGTSGYNEQFF
>TRBV27|TRBJ1-6|NA|many
TGTGCCAGCAGTACCCCTGGAGGGTATAATTCACCCCTCCACTTT
CASSTPGGYNSPLHF
>TRBV7-8|TRBJ1-1|NA|many
TGTGCCAGCAGCTTAGTGCGGGGAAACACTGAAGCTTTCTTT
CASSLVRGNTEAFF
>TRBV3-1|TRBJ2-2|NA|many
TGTGCCAGCGCCCAGGGGAACACCGGGGAGCTGTTTTTT
CASAQGNTGELFF
>TRBV7-2|TRBJ2-7|NA|NA
TGTGCCAGCAGCTTAGGGGGTCCCTTCGAGCAGTACTTC
CASSLGGPFEQYF
>TRBV5-1|TRBJ2-2|NA|many
TGCGCCAGCAGCTTAACTGTCGGGAACACCGGGGAGCTGTTTTTT
CASSLTVGNTGELFF
>TRBV7-7|TRBJ2-1|NA|many
TGTGCTACCTCCAGGACTACCGACAATGAGCAGTTCTTC
CATSRTTDNEQFF
>TRBV6-2/TRBV6-3|TRBJ2-7|NA|few
TGTGCCAGCAGCCCAAGCTTCTACGAGCAGTACTTC
CASSPSFYEQYF
>TRBV9|TRBJ2-5|TRBD2|NA
TGTGCCAGCAGCGTAGCTACGGCGGGGGGGCAAGAGACCCAGTACTTC
CASSVATAGGQETQYF
>TRBV5-8|TRBJ2-3|NA|few
TGTGCCAGCAGCTGGGACAACACAGATACGCAGTATTTT
CASSWDNTDTQYF
>TRBV5-1|TRBJ2-1|TRBD2|many
TGCGCCAGCAGCTTGGCCCCTAGCGGATCCTACAATGAGCAGTTCTTC
CASSLAPSGSYNEQFF
>TRBV4-2|TRBJ2-3|TRBD2|medium-sized
TGTGCCAGCAGCCAAGAGGGGGCTAGCGGGGGGCTGGATACGCAGTATTTT
CASSQEGASGGLDTQYF
>TRBV4-3|TRBJ2-2|NA|many
TGCGCCAGCAGCCACAACACCGGGGAGCTGTTTTTT
CASSHNTGELFF
>TRBV5-6|TRBJ2-7|TRBD1|many
TGTGCCAGCAGCTTCGTCGGGACAGGGCCCTACGAGCAGTACTTC
CASSFVGTGPYEQYF
>TRBV13|TRBJ2-3|NA|many
TGTGCCAGCAGCTTTGGGCCCGGACGGGGAGATACGCAGTATTTT
CASSFGPGRGDTQYF
>TRBV9|TRBJ2-3|TRBD2|NA
TGTGCCAGCAGCTCCCGGACTAGCGGGGACGCCACAGATACGCAGTATTTT
CASSSRTSGDATDTQYF
>TRBV20-1|TRBJ1-1|NA|NA
TGCAGTGCTAGAGATAGGGGTCAGGCTTTCTTT
CSARDRGQAFF
>TRBV7-8|TRBJ2-7|NA|NA
TGTGCCAGCAGCTTAAACGGTGCCTACGAGCAGTACTTC
CASSLNGAYEQYF
>TRBV20-1|TRBJ2-1|NA|NA
TGCAGTGCTAGAGCCGGGACAGAGCAGTTCTTC
CSARAGTEQFF
>TRBV15|TRBJ2-7|TRBD1|many
TGTGCCACCAGCACGGGACAGGGCCCCTACGAGCAGTACTTC
CATSTGQGPYEQYF
>TRBV28|TRBJ2-2|TRBD1|many
TGTGCCAGCAGTTTAAGACAGGGGGCGTCCGGGGAGCTGTTTTTT
CASSLRQGASGELFF
>TRBV2|TRBJ2-3|TRBD2|few
TGTGCCAGCAGTGAAGCGGCGGGAGGAGATACGCAGTATTTT
CASSEAAGGDTQYF
>TRBV2|TRBJ1-1|TRBD1|NA
TGTGCCAGCAGTCAAATTGGGACAGGGGAAGCTTTCTTT
CASSQIGTGEAFF
>TRBV20-1|TRBJ1-2|NA|few
TGCAGTGCTAGAGACCCAGCGAGCTCTAACTATGGCTACACCTTC
CSARDPASSNYGYTF
>TRBV20-1|TRBJ1-5|NA|many
TGCAGTGCTAGAGATGGGGGACCTAATCAGCCCCAGCATTTT
CSARDGGPNQPQHF
>TRBV7-2|TRBJ1-6|NA|many
TGTGCCAGCAGGGGGCGAGATTCACCCCTCCACTTT
CASRGRDSPLHF
>TRBV7-2|TRBJ2-5|TRBD1|many
TGTGCCAGCAGCGTTAGGGACAGGGGGCGAGGGCAAGAGACCCAGTACTTC
CASSVRDRGRGQETQYF
>TRBV27|TRBJ2-7|TRBD1|many
TGTGCCAGCAGTTTAAGGGACAGAACGGTCGACGAGCAGTACTTC
CASSLRDRTVDEQYF
>TRBV6-5|TRBJ2-4|NA|many
TGTGCCAGCAGTTCCAGGACGGGCATTCAGTACTTC
CASSSRTGIQYF
>TRBV7-2|TRBJ1-1|NA|few
TGTGCCAGCAGCGCCTCAATGAACACTGAAGCTTTCTTT
CASSASMNTEAFF
>TRBV7-2|TRBJ1-2|NA|few
TGTGCCAGCAGCGCCCGGGACCCCAGGGGCTACACCTTC
CASSARDPRGYTF